What follows is one T cell receptor (beta chain) and its context. No antigen is known for it. The data stem from a study of cytomegalovirus exposure and HLA in healthy donors. Regarding the study as a whole: The authors confirmed in vitro that a few CMV-associated chains were specific for CMV antigens.

PCR employed 60 Vbeta and 13 Jbeta primers. Here immunoSEQ multiplex PCR was the method, and the copy in TCRdb shows in-frame clones only, minus some. The repertoire holds around 91,000 clones, with around 80% as singletons. The V gene's germline CDR1 is KGHSH and CDR2 LQKENI. There are 14 residues in the CDR3. The ends lost 0 bases at V and 6 bases at J; junction bases unmatched: 4. The rearrangement joins TRBV18 to TRBJ2-5; 7 nucleotides line up with TRBD1. This TCR was recovered from a male donor in good health and CMV-seropositive. The sequencing sample was made of PBMCs. Here the CDR3 reads CASSPPQGWKTQYF. The CDR3 DNA follows: TGTGCCAGCTCACCACCACAGGGGTGGAAGACCCAGTACTTC.